The clone carrying this TCR beta chain was seen just once. A much larger clone sits a single nucleotide away, making a read error possible. A library of TCRbeta sequences, prepared with unique molecular identifiers, was generated. TCRdb re-called the PCR reads with MiXCR, one entry per CDR3 protein. The sample has about 640,000 distinct CDR3 sequences, 15% to 20% seen once. This sample was included in a study of T-cell reconstitution after alpha-beta-depleted transplantation in children. The CDR3 consists of 13 residues. After removal of 5 bases from V and 3 bases from J, the junction contained 6 bases not matched to a gene. CDR1 DFQATT and CDR2 SNEGSKA come from the germline V gene (reference sequence).

The sequencing used PBMCs from the stem cell graft donor, collected from the stem cell graft. The V and J genes are TRBV20-1 and TRBJ2-7, with 8 bases identical to TRBD1. This receptor was obtained from a human donor who donated a stem cell graft to a child with acute myeloid leukemia. CDR3 loop: CSAVGTGNYEQYV. DNA for the CDR3: TGCAGTGCTGTGGGGACAGGAAACTACGAGCAGTACGTC.